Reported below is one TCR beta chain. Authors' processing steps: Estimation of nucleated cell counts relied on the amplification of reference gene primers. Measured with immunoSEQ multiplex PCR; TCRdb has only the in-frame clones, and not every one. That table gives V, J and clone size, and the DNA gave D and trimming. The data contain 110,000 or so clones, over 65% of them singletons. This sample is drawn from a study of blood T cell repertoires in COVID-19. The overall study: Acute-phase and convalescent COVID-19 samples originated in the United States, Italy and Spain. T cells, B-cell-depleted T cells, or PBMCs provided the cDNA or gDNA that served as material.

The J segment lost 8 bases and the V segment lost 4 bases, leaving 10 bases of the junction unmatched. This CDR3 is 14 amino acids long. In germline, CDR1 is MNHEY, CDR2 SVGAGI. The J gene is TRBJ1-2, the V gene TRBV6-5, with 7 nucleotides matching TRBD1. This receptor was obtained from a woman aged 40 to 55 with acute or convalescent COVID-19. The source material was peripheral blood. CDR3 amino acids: CASSSLGQARGYTF. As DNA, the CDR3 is TGTGCCAGCAGTTCACTTGGACAGGCCAGGGGCTACACCTTC.